This T cell receptor beta chain was captured in a study of blood T cell repertoires in COVID-19 (TCRdb year 2020). Context from the whole study: The collaborator samples originated in the United States, Italy and Spain and spanned the acute and convalescent phases of COVID-19. The prospective study material was composed of cDNA or gDNA derived from T cells, B-cell-depleted T cells, or PBMCs. Subjects who had been exposed to COVID-19, were actively infected with it, or had recovered from it provided the deeply sampled blood TCRbeta repertoires that made up the dataset. A freely available public database, intended as a resource for researchers studying the immune response to SARS-CoV-2, is where the repertoires were released. The samples were drawn from the first 160 participants of the ongoing ImmuneRACE study and from 1,254 subjects provided by 6 global collaborators. The sample metadata nearly always contained a de-identified subject ID, COVID-19 status, age in years and sex. Where available, HLA class I and class II types were taken from metadata supplied by the sample provider and were not determined by assay-based typing.

In the prospective study, participants were 18 to 89 years old, resided in fewer than 25 geographic areas of the United States, and were enrolled through a virtual design. In the prospective study, cohorts were assigned on the basis of participant-reported clinical history obtained from a screening survey and a study questionnaire. Recovered participants in ImmuneRACE Cohort 3 were defined as having two consecutive negative NP/OP PCR tests, clearance from a healthcare professional, or resolution of symptoms. Each participant in the prospective study had whole blood, serum and a nasopharyngeal or oropharyngeal swab collected by mobile phlebotomists. Additional blood draws and questionnaires over a 2-month period could optionally be provided by prospective study participants. Blood samples from the prospective study were shipped frozen or at room temperature prior to DNA extraction. The CDR3 measures 14 amino acids from cysteine to phenylalanine. Only the CDR3 portion is preserved as DNA: 42 bases, with reading frame beginning at the first base. Trimming takes 3 bases from V and 4 bases from J, and the germline ends sit 13 bases apart. According to the germline V gene, CDR1 reads KGHSH and CDR2 reads LQKENI.

TCRbeta CDR3 regions were amplified from genomic DNA using the immunoSEQ Assay, a bias-controlled multiplex PCR. Concerning the study's data processing: Nucleated cell counts per sample were estimated from amplification of reference gene primers within the assay. To quantify the absolute abundance of each unique TCRbeta CDR3 rearrangement, sequence reads were collapsed and filtered. For each sample, productive Simpson clonality was calculated as the square root of Simpson's diversity index over productive rearrangements. TCRdb stores this immuneACCESS table with in-frame sequences only. Part of the clones is absent; in the studies checked, under half of the shortfall reflects unresolved V genes, and no reason is known for the rest. That table is the source of V, J and clone size, and D and trimming were worked out from the DNA. The sample table records about 300,000 clones; 70% to 90% of these occur just once. Of the sample, roughly 4.5% is held by the ten largest clones.

In regard to this clone: Its antigen target is currently unknown. No base quality values were provided; no much bigger clone lies one nucleotide off.

Study-level results and caveats: Clinical and demographic metadata were provided uncurated, with the amount varying by source and participant.

The sequenced sample was PBMCs or T cells enriched from blood (not recorded which). The TCR originated in a man aged 30 to 39 who had recovered from COVID-19. In this chain, TRBV18 is recombined with TRBJ2-7; too little of a D gene remains to name it. The CDR3 protein is CASSPFHSSYEQYF. Here is the DNA: TGTGCCAGCTCACCTTTCCACAGCTCTTACGAGCAGTACTTC.